A selection of T cell receptor beta chains follows, all from one sample in a study of tumor-infiltrating lymphocytes in primary liver carcinoma. TCRdb ran MiXCR on the multiplex PCR reads and lists one entry per CDR3 protein. Of approximately 210,000 distinct CDR3 sequences listed, approximately 65% are singletons. The sample consisted of peripheral blood. The receptors shown here come from a woman aged 60 to 75 with primary liver carcinoma and hepatitis B virus infection. Both conserved end residues are part of each CDR3. The D gene is left open where the match is weak. Clone size is stated in some rows and not others, as once, few, many or a class when expanded.

d_call j_call clone_size v_call cdr3_nt cdr3_aa
TRBD2 TRBJ2-1 many TRBV29-1 TGCAGCGTCCCTAGGGGCCTAGCGGGAGCTTACAATGAGCAGTTCTTC CSVPRGLAGAYNEQFF
NA TRBJ2-3 medium-sized TRBV11-3 TGTGCCAGCAGCTTAGATCCGTCCAGTTTCACCCCCTTTTTC CASSLDPSSFTPFF
NA TRBJ1-5 NA TRBV11-2 TGTGTCAGCAGGAACGGACATAGCAATCAGCCCCAGCATTTT CVSRNGHSNQPQHF
NA TRBJ2-7 NA TRBV6-5 TGTGCCAGCAGTTACAGTCGCCTGACGAGAGGGCAGTACTTC CASSYSRLTRGQYF
NA TRBJ2-6 NA TRBV6-1 TGTGTCAGCAGTGCTTCGGAGACATCGCTTCCGACTTTC CVSSASETSLPTF
NA TRBJ2-6 NA TRBV12-1 TGTGCCATCAACGCAACACCGGGACAGGGAGTACCTGGGGCCAACGTCCTGACTTTC CAINATPGQGVPGANVLTF
TRBD2 TRBJ2-5 NA TRBV7-9 TGTGCCAGCAGCTTAGTGTCGTTTAGCGGGAGTGGACGGGAGACCCAGTGCTTC CASSLVSFSGSGRETQCF
TRBD2 TRBJ2-3 few TRBV14 TGTGCCAGCAGCCCGTTTCGCGGGAGATGGGCTAGCACGGATACGCAGTATTTT CASSPFRGRWASTDTQYF
NA TRBJ1-2 NA TRBV11-2 TGTGCCAGCAGCCCCTGGGAGGTCGCAACCCATAACTATGACTACACATTC CASSPWEVATHNYDYTF
TRBD2 TRBJ2-7 medium-sized TRBV11-2 TGTGCCAGCTCGGGACTAGCGACCTACGAGCAGTACTTC CASSGLATYEQYF
TRBD1 TRBJ2-6 many TRBV12-3/TRBV12-4 TGTGCCAGCAGTCGACGACAGGGTGGGATCAACGTCCTGACTTTC CASSRRQGGINVLTF
TRBD1 TRBJ1-5 NA TRBV20-1 TGCAGTGCTTACTCGGGACAGGGCATGAGGCCCCAGCATTTT CSAYSGQGMRPQHF
NA TRBJ1-5 NA TRBV2 TGTGCCAGCAGTGAGTTTAGGTTTCACCCCCAGCATTTT CASSEFRFHPQHF
TRBD1 TRBJ1-2 once TRBV11-2 TGTGCCAGCAACTTAGACAACAGGGGGTGCAGCTATGGCTACACCTTC CASNLDNRGCSYGYTF
TRBD2 TRBJ2-1 NA TRBV6-6 TGTGCCAGCAGTTCCGGGACTAGCAGTTGGGGCTCCTACAATGATCAGTTCTTC CASSSGTSSWGSYNDQFF
NA TRBJ1-1 once TRBV11-2 TGTGCCAGCAGCGCTCGACAGGTTCCGGCTGAAGCGTTCTTT CASSARQVPAEAFF
NA TRBJ1-2 many TRBV4-2 TGTGCCAGCAGCCAAGGGAACTATGGCTACACCTTC CASSQGNYGYTF
NA TRBJ1-2 large TRBV11-2 TGTGCCAGCAGCTTAGATCCGGGAGCAATCTATGGCTACACCTTC CASSLDPGAIYGYTF
NA TRBJ2-3 NA TRBV11-2 TGTGCCAGCAGCTTAGATCTGGGAGGTACGCAGTATTTT CASSLDLGGTQYF
NA TRBJ2-5 many TRBV29-1 TGCAGCGTTTATGGCAGGGGAGGAGAGACCCAGTACTTC CSVYGRGGETQYF
TRBD1 TRBJ1-1 NA TRBV5-5 TGTGCCGGCAGCTTGGACAGGGTGAACACTGAAGCTTTCTTT CAGSLDRVNTEAFF
NA TRBJ2-3 many TRBV12-3/TRBV12-4 TGTGCCAGCAGCCCCCGCTTAATATCGGCGCAGTATTTT CASSPRLISAQYF
NA TRBJ2-3 NA TRBV6-2/TRBV6-3 TGTGCCAGCAGTTACGCGGAAACCCGCTCAGATATGCAGTATTTT CASSYAETRSDMQYF
TRBD1 TRBJ1-2 NA TRBV4-1 TGCACCAGCAGCTCCAGGGGACAGGAGTATGGCTACACCTTC CTSSSRGQEYGYTF
NA TRBJ1-1 NA TRBV12-3/TRBV12-4 TGTGCCAGCAGCAGACTGGGGAACACTGAAGCTTTCTTT CASSRLGNTEAFF
TRBD1 TRBJ2-7 NA TRBV11-3 TGTGCCAGCAGCCCCAGGATAGGGGGCAACTACGCGCAGTACTTC CASSPRIGGNYAQYF
TRBD1 TRBJ1-1 many TRBV6-6 TGTGCCAGCAGTTACTCGAGGGAGGGGGCAAAAACTGAAGCTTTCTTT CASSYSREGAKTEAFF
NA TRBJ2-1 once TRBV11-1 TGTGCCAGCAACTTCATAGATGCATCCCTATCCTACAATGAGCAGTTCTTC CASNFIDASLSYNEQFF
NA TRBJ2-2 NA TRBV10-2 TGCGCCAGCGCCCCTCGGCGGGACGTCGGGGAGCTGTTTTTT CASAPRRDVGELFF
TRBD2 TRBJ2-4 few TRBV6-1 TGTGCCAGCAGTGGAAGCCCTGGGGGGGGGTCCAGGAACATTCAGTACTTC CASSGSPGGGSRNIQYF
NA TRBJ1-4 NA TRBV7-8 TGTGCCAGCAGCTTAGTTTGGAGCGTCTCTCCAGAAAAACTGTTTTTT CASSLVWSVSPEKLFF
NA TRBJ2-1 few TRBV6-6 TGTGCCAGCACCCAAGGGGCCAATGAGCAGTTCTTC CASTQGANEQFF
NA TRBJ1-2 NA TRBV5-1 TGCGCCAGCAGCGTTTTGAGTAACTATGGCTACACCTTC CASSVLSNYGYTF
TRBD1 TRBJ1-2 NA TRBV7-9 TGTGCCAGCAGCTTTTCAAGGGGGCACTGTGGCTACACCTTC CASSFSRGHCGYTF
NA TRBJ2-2 NA TRBV12-3/TRBV12-4 TGTGTCAGCAGCCGACAGATCACCGGGGAGCTGCTTTTT CVSSRQITGELLF
NA TRBJ2-1 NA TRBV21-1 TGTGCCAGCAGCACCGAGGGAGTCAATGAGCAGTTCTTC CASSTEGVNEQFF
NA TRBJ2-5 many TRBV6-2/TRBV6-3 TGTGCCAGCAGTTACCAGGCCCAGGGGGAGACCCAGTACTTC CASSYQAQGETQYF
NA TRBJ2-4 NA TRBV4-1 TGCGCCAGCAGCCAAGTCGGACTAGCCAAAAACATTCAGTACTTC CASSQVGLAKNIQYF
NA TRBJ2-7 medium-sized TRBV11-2 TGTGCCAGCAGCTTAAGTCCCGGCGAGCAGTACTTC CASSLSPGEQYF
NA TRBJ1-1 NA TRBV5-5 TGTGCCAGCGGATGGGGTGTGGTCACTGAAGCTTTCTTT CASGWGVVTEAFF
TRBD1 TRBJ2-7 many TRBV6-5 TGTGCCAGCAGTCCAGGGGGCATGAACGAGCAGTACTTC CASSPGGMNEQYF
TRBD1 TRBJ1-4 NA TRBV28 TGTGCCACCAGACCCCATGGACAGGGTATAGGTGAAAAACTGTTTTTT CATRPHGQGIGEKLFF
NA TRBJ2-2 NA TRBV11-2 TGTGCCAGCAGGTTGACTGCGGGAATAGTCACCGGGGAGCTGTTTTTT CASRLTAGIVTGELFF
NA TRBJ2-1 once TRBV5-1 TGCGCCAGCAGCCCACAGGCCGACTACAATGAGCAGTTCTTC CASSPQADYNEQFF
NA TRBJ2-6 many TRBV12-3/TRBV12-4 TGTGCCAGCAGTCGAGAGAATGCTGGGGCCAACGTCCTGACTTTC CASSRENAGANVLTF
NA TRBJ2-2 NA TRBV2 TGTGCCAGCAGTCTACAGACAGGACAAGGCACCGGGGAGCTGTTTTTT CASSLQTGQGTGELFF
TRBD2 TRBJ2-1 NA TRBV4-1 TGCGCCAGCAGCCAAGACGGGGGGGGCACGTACAATGAGCAGTTCTTC CASSQDGGGTYNEQFF
NA TRBJ2-7 NA TRBV28 TGTGCCAGCAGACGTGGGGGCGGCAGGGCTTACGAGCAGTACTTC CASRRGGGRAYEQYF
NA TRBJ2-1 NA TRBV5-6 TGTGCCAGCAGCAACCCCACGCGGCGTAGCCACCACAATGAGCAGTTCTTC CASSNPTRRSHHNEQFF
TRBD2 TRBJ2-1 NA TRBV25-1 TGTGCCAGCAGTGAAGGACTAGCGGGCCGCCATGAGCAGTTCTTC CASSEGLAGRHEQFF
TRBD1 TRBJ2-3 NA TRBV28 TGTACCAGCTGTCGCCGGACAGGGGCGACAGATACGCAGTATTTT CTSCRRTGATDTQYF
TRBD1 TRBJ1-2 NA TRBV5-4 TGTGCCAGCAGGTCGGGACAGGGAGCGGGGGGCTACACCTTC CASRSGQGAGGYTF